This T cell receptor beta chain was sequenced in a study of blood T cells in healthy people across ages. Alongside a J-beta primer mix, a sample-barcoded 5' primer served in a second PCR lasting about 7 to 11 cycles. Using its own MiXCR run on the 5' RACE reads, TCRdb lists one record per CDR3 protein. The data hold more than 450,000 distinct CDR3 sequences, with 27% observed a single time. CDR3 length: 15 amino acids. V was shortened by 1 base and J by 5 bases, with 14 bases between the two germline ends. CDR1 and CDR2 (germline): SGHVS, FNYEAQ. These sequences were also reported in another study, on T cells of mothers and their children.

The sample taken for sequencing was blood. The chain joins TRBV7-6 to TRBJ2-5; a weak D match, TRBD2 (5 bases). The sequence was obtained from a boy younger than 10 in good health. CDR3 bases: TGTGCCAGCAGCTTAGGCGGAGGCTCGGGGGAGACCCAGTACTTC. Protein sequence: CASSLGGGSGETQYF.